These 3 T cell receptor beta chains came from one sample sequenced in a study of human T cells and chemical hapten exposure. Time point of the sample: patch test 1, 2 weeks after DPC sensitization. Treatment meaning: therapeutic diphenylcyclopropenone sensitization with weekly scalp DPC. From the RACE reads, TCRdb called clonotypes with MiXCR, one entry per CDR3 protein. Of about 80,000 distinct CDR3 sequences listed, 9% to 12% are singletons. The material sequenced was whole blood, taken in connection with sensitization to the hapten diphenylcyclopropenone (DPC). The origin of the receptors is a woman between 45 and 60 years old with alopecia areata. Some clones in this sample may be carry-over from other donors' samples.

This clonotype has only a few counts. The chain couples TRBV5-4 to TRBJ2-3; 7 bases align to TRBD1. This CDR3 is 13 amino acids long. CDR1 is SGHNT, CDR2 YYREEE, per germline (reference sequence). V shed 5 bases, J shed 3 bases, and the junction held 3 bases outside the gene matches. CDR3 bases: TGTGCCAGCAGGAACAGGGGTACAGATACGCAGTATTTT. This codes for CASRNRGTDTQYF.

The rearrangement joins TRBV6-2 or TRBV6-3 to TRBJ1-5; the match to TRBD1 covers 7 bases. Germline CDR1 reads MNHEY; CDR2 reads SVGEGT. This CDR3 is 16 amino acids long. J was trimmed by 7 bases and V by 2 bases; bases with no gene match: 11. CDR3 in amino acids: CASSYGGQSTRQPQHF. Here the CDR3 DNA reads TGTGCCAGCAGTTACGGGGGACAGTCTACTCGGCAGCCCCAGCATTTT.

The V gene is TRBV3-1, the J gene TRBJ1-3; TRBD1 is a possible D gene (5 bases). Germline V CDR1 and CDR2: LGHDT, YNNKEL (reference sequence). CDR3 size: 18 residues. V was cut by 4 bases and J by 0 bases, with 19 bases left in between. CDR3 in amino acids: CASSLPGTLASSGNTIYF. DNA for the CDR3: TGTGCCAGCAGCCTTCCCGGGACGTTGGCCTCCTCTGGAAACACCATATATTTT.